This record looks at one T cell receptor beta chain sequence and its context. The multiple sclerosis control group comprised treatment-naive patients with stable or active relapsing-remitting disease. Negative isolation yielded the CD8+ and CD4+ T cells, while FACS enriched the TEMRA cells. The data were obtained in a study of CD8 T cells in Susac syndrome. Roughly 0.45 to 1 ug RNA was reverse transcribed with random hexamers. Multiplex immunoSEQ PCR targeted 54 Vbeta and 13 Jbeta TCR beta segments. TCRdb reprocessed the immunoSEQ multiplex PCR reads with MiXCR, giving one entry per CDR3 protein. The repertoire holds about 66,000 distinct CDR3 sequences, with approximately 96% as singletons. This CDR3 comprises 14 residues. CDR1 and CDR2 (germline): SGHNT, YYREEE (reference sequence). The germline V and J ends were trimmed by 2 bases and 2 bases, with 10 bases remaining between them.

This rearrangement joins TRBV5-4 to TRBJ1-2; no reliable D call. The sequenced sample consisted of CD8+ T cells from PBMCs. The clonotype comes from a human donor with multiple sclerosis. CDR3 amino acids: CASSFRTGNYGYTF. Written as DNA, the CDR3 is TGTGCCAGCAGCTTTCGGACGGGAAACTATGGCTACACCTTC.